The 13 T cell receptor beta chains below were found in one sample sequenced in a study of response to subunit inactivated influenza vaccine. MiXCR was run by TCRdb on the RT-PCR reads, yielding one entry per CDR3 protein. The profile shows approximately 700,000 distinct CDR3 sequences, approximately 15% of them singletons. Sequencing was performed on PBMCs from blood, taken approximately 15 days before vaccination. Receptor source: a man between 45 and 60 years old who received an inactivated influenza vaccine.

The chain is built from TRBV11-2 and TRBJ1-2; 7 bases map to TRBD1. Per the germline V gene, CDR1 is SGHAT and CDR2 is FQNNGV. With V trimmed by 5 bases and J by 4 bases, 7 bases remained unmatched. The CDR3 consists of 14 residues. As DNA, the CDR3 is TGTGCCAGCAGCCGCCCACAGGGGATCTATGGCTACACCTTC. Its protein product is CASSRPQGIYGYTF.

This clonotype is labeled medium-sized. The gene calls are TRBV6-2 or TRBV6-3 and TRBJ1-5; D ambiguous. The CDR3 spans 14 residues. The V and J ends lost 5 bases and 3 bases respectively, with 11 bases between them. The germline V gene has CDR1 MNHEY and CDR2 SVGEGT. CDR3 in amino acids: CASSRRADNQPQHF. CDR3 nucleotide sequence: TGTGCCAGCAGTCGGAGGGCTGACAATCAGCCCCAGCATTTT.

A few counts support this clonotype. V and J are TRBV7-2 and TRBJ2-7; D perhaps matches TRBD2 (6 bases). This CDR3 is 14 amino acids long. V was shortened by 5 bases and J by 0 bases, with 11 bases between the two germline ends. Germline V gene data show CDR1 as SGHTA and CDR2 as FQGNSA. This CDR3 is CASSVSGYSYEQYF. The CDR3 region has the DNA TGTGCCAGCAGCGTCAGCGGGTACTCCTACGAGCAGTACTTC. Using reference TRBV7-2 and TRBJ2-7 for the parts outside the CDR3, the full variable domain is GAGVSQSPSNKVTEKGKDVELRCDPISGHTALYWYRQSLGQGLEFLIYFQGNSAPDKSGLPSDRFSAERTGGSVSTLTIQRTQQEDSAVYLCASSVSGYSYEQYFGPGTRLTVT.

This clonotype was seen a handful of times. This chain links TRBV15 with TRBJ2-3; tentatively, D is TRBD2 (6 bases). The CDR3 is 14 amino acids. Germline V gives CDR1 LNHNV, CDR2 YYDKDF (reference sequence). Deletions cut 3 bases from V and 7 bases from J, with 14 bases between. CDR3 amino acids: CATSSRENLHTQYF. The CDR3 DNA follows: TGTGCCACCAGCAGTCGGGAGAACCTTCATACGCAGTATTTT.

As concerns this clonotype: Possible read error: a much larger clone is one base away. The genes are TRBV10-3 and TRBJ2-7; D perhaps matches TRBD1 (6 bases). Germline V gives CDR1 ENHRY, CDR2 SYGVKD. CDR3 length equals 12 residues. The CDR3 sequence: CAIRDSSYEHYF. In DNA, the CDR3 is TGTGCCATCAGGGACAGCTCCTACGAGCATTACTTC.

The gene calls are TRBV10-2 and TRBJ2-3; possible D gene TRBD1, 5 bases. The germline CDR1 and CDR2 sequences are WSHSY and SAAADI. The CDR3 runs to 15 residues. Deletions cut 3 bases from V and 2 bases from J, with 12 bases between. The CDR3 sequence: CASSDPNRFTDTQYF. CDR3 DNA sequence: TGCGCCAGCAGTGATCCCAACAGGTTCACAGATACGCAGTATTTT.

The genes are TRBV5-3 and TRBJ2-1, with TRBD1 matching over 8 bases. TRBV5-3 is filed as an ORF, its function uncertain. Trimming removed 1 base from V and 3 bases from J; junction bases left unmatched: 3. CDR3 length equals 15 residues. The CDR3 DNA reads TGTGCCAGAAGCTTGCAGGGGGCAGGCTACAATGAGCAGTTCTTC. Translated: CARSLQGAGYNEQFF.

The chain joins TRBV10-3 to TRBJ1-2; 8 nucleotides match TRBD1. The germline V gene has CDR1 ENHRY and CDR2 SYGVKD. The CDR3 contains 13 residues. With 6 bases clipped from V and 3 bases from J, the junction kept 3 bases outside the gene matches. CDR3 in amino acids: CAISTTGDYGYTF. Written as DNA, the CDR3 is TGTGCCATCAGCACGACAGGGGACTATGGCTACACCTTC.

This clonotype was observed many times. V usage is TRBV7-8 and J usage is TRBJ1-2; no reliable D call. CDR1 SGHVS and CDR2 FQNEAQ come from the germline V gene. The CDR3 sequence is 13 residues long. V was pared by 1 base and J by 8 bases, with 11 bases between. The CDR3 protein is CASSLVRSGGYTF. The CDR3 coding sequence is TGTGCCAGCAGCTTAGTGCGCTCCGGAGGCTACACCTTC.

This clonotype was recorded a few times. This chain joins TRBV10-2 and TRBJ2-2; no clear D gene. This CDR3 is built from 12 residues. Trimming cost V 7 bases and J 6 bases, with 9 bases left between them. Germline lookup yields CDR1 WSHSY and CDR2 SAAADI. Written as DNA, the CDR3 is TGCGCCAGCAACGAAGCCTCCGGGGAGCTGTTTTTT. It codes for CASNEASGELFF.

This clonotype came up a few times. This chain links TRBV12-3 or TRBV12-4 with TRBJ2-1, with D perhaps matching TRBD1 (5 bases). The CDR3 consists of 12 residues. V dropped 5 bases and J dropped 10 bases, with 12 bases sitting between them. CDR3: CASSPIGVEQFF. The CDR3 DNA reads TGTGCCAGCAGTCCCATAGGGGTCGAGCAGTTCTTC.

The chain links TRBV11-2 to TRBJ2-5, with TRBD1 identical over 11 bases. With 5 bases clipped from V and 9 bases from J, the junction kept 11 bases outside the gene matches. Per germline, CDR1 SGHAT and CDR2 FQNNGV. CDR3 size: 15 residues. The CDR3 coding sequence is TGTGCCAGCAGCCCCGAGCCGGGACAGGGGGGGGCCCAGTACTTC. Protein: CASSPEPGQGGAQYF.

The chain carries TRBV7-2 and TRBJ2-5; possibly TRBD2 for D (5 bases). The last part of the DNA fits TRBJ2-1 better; the J call may be wrong. CDR1 is SGHTA, CDR2 FQGNSA, per germline. The CDR3 extends over 15 amino acids. The CDR3 protein is CASSLFQTSRETQFF. CDR3 sequence (DNA): TGTGCCAGCAGCTTATTTCAAACATCAAGGGAGACCCAGTTCTTC.